This T cell receptor beta chain was retrieved from a study of cytomegalovirus exposure and HLA in healthy donors. The V segment lost 3 bases and the J segment 4 bases; nucleotides outside the gene matches: 3. The CDR3 runs 14 residues. CDR1 and CDR2 (germline): MNHEY, SMNVEV (reference sequence). Primers for the PCR totalled 60 Vbeta and 13 Jbeta. Method: immunoSEQ multiplex PCR; TCRdb's copy keeps in-frame clones and lacks some. The table lists 120,000 to 150,000 clones, roughly 88% of them singletons. The rearrangement links TRBV27 to TRBJ1-5; the match to TRBD1 covers 7 bases. Specimen: PBMCs. This clonotype was sampled from a woman aged 40 to 50 in good health and CMV-seronegative. CDR3 sequence reads: CASSFDRVNQPQHF. The CDR3 bases are TGTGCCAGCAGTTTCGACAGGGTTAATCAGCCCCAGCATTTT.